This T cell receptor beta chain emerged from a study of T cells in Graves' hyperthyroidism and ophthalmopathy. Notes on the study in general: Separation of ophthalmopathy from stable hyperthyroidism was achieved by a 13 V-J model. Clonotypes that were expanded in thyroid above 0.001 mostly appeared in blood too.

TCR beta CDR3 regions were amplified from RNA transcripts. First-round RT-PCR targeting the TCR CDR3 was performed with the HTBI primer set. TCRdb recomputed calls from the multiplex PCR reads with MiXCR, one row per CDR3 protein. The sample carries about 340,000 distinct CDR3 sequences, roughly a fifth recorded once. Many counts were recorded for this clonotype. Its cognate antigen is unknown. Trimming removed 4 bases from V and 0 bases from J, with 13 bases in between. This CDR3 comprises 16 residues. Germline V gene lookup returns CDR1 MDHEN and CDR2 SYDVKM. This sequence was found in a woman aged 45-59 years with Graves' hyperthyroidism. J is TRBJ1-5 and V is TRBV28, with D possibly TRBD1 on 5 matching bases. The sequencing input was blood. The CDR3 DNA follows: TGTGCCAGCAGTTCGGCGTTGGGGCTTAGCAATCAGCCCCAGCATTTT. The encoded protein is CASSSALGLSNQPQHF.